The 10 T cell receptor beta chains below were found in one sample sequenced in a study of blood T cells in healthy people across ages. With a J-beta primer mix and a sample-barcoded 5' primer, a second PCR ran about 6 to 11 cycles. TCRdb re-derived calls from the 5' RACE reads in MiXCR, one entry per CDR3 protein. In the table there are 650,000 to 1,000,000 distinct CDR3 sequences, around 36% of which are singletons. Sequenced sample: blood. Receptors originate from a man between 18 and 29 years old in good health.

This clonotype was seen only a few times. The chain uses TRBV20-1 and TRBJ2-5, with 8 bases aligning to TRBD2. CDR1 and CDR2 from the germline V gene are DFQATT and SNEGSKA (reference sequence). V shed 4 bases, J shed 0 bases, and the junction held 7 bases outside the gene matches. This CDR3 region has 15 residues. The CDR3 DNA is TGCAGTGCTAATCGGGCGGGGGGCGACCAAGAGACCCAGTACTTC. It specifies CSANRAGGDQETQYF.

The rearrangement uses TRBV24-1 and TRBJ2-5; the D gene is possibly TRBD2 (5 bases). V was shortened by 3 bases and J by 1 base, with 14 bases between the two germline ends. CDR3 length: 16 residues. Per germline, CDR1 KGHDR and CDR2 SFDVKD. The CDR3 nucleotides read TGTGCCACCAGTGATCCAGGAGGCAGGTTCCAAGAGACCCAGTACTTC. Translated: CATSDPGGRFQETQYF.

The genes are TRBV7-2 and TRBJ2-1; no firm D call. Germline assignment: CDR1 SGHTA and CDR2 FQGNSA. V lost 2 bases, J lost 3 bases, and 11 bases lay in between. This CDR3 has 15 residues. The CDR3, as DNA: TGTGCCAGCAGCTTATCCGACTCCGGCTACAATGAGCAGTTCTTC. Its translation is CASSLSDSGYNEQFF.

In its sample, this clonotype was seen a few times. The chain joins TRBV9 to TRBJ1-4; the match to TRBD1 covers 7 bases. The CDR3 is 14 amino acids. V shed 2 bases, J shed 5 bases, and the junction held 3 bases outside the gene matches. Germline CDR1 SGDLS, CDR2 YYNGEE. The CDR3 loop reads CASSVGTANEKLFF. In nucleotides, the CDR3 is TGTGCCAGCAGCGTGGGGACAGCAAATGAAAAACTGTTTTTT.

This clonotype was counted between two and nine times. The chain is built from TRBV14 and TRBJ2-6; D is undetermined. The germline V gene has CDR1 SGHDN and CDR2 FVKESK. CDR3 length: 16 residues. V was cut by 1 base and J by 2 bases, with 9 bases left in between. The CDR3 protein is CASSQVPVPGANVLTF. The CDR3 bases are TGTGCCAGCAGCCAAGTTCCAGTGCCTGGGGCCAACGTCCTGACTTTC.

This clonotype was seen only a few times. The chain carries TRBV5-6 and TRBJ2-1, with D uncertain. Germline-derived CDR1 and CDR2 are SGHDT and YYEEEE. This CDR3 region has 12 residues. V lost 1 base, J lost 7 bases, and 6 bases lay in between. In DNA, the CDR3 is TGTGCCAGCAGCTTGTGGCGGAATGAGCAGTTCTTC. Protein sequence: CASSLWRNEQFF.

The rearrangement links TRBV5-1 to TRBJ2-1; TRBD1 agrees at 7 bases. The V and J ends lost 2 bases and 5 bases, in that order; junction bases with no gene match: 7. CDR3 length equals 15 residues. Looked up from germline, CDR1 is SGHRS and CDR2 is YFSETQ. CDR3 sequence: CASSFRQGTDNEQFF. CDR3 sequence (DNA): TGCGCCAGCAGCTTCAGACAGGGAACGGACAATGAGCAGTTCTTC.

The sample holds a few counts of this clonotype. J is TRBJ1-2 and V is TRBV6-4; tentative D call: TRBD1 (6 bases). The CDR3 spans 13 residues. Germline V gene sequence: CDR1 MRHNA, CDR2 SNTAGT. The V end was cut by 8 bases, the J end by 0 bases, with 10 bases between. CDR3 DNA: TGTGCCAGCTCTGAGGGGGCTAACTATGGCTACACCTTC. Encoded protein: CASSEGANYGYTF.

The chain couples TRBV12-3 or TRBV12-4 to TRBJ1-3; D gene uncertain. The CDR3 totals 13 residues. V shed 8 bases and J shed 2 bases, with 10 bases lying between them. The CDR3 sequence: CASQQAPGNTIYF. The DNA for the CDR3 is TGTGCCAGCCAGCAGGCGCCTGGAAACACCATATATTTT.

CDR3 bases: TGTGCCAGCAGCCCACCAGGGAGCGGGAGCGCTTCGTACGAGCAGTACTTC. Translation: CASSPPGSGSASYEQYF. This chain connects TRBV3-1 to TRBJ2-7; 8 bases map to TRBD2. This CDR3 has 17 amino acids. The V gene's germline CDR1 is LGHDT and CDR2 YNNKEL (reference sequence). V shed 4 bases and J 4 bases; nucleotides not matched to a gene: 15.